The 23 T cell receptor beta chains in this list originate from one sample, sequenced in a study of beta chain features in type 1 diabetes. Reverse transcribing all isolated RNA meant expressed TCRB transcripts were sequenced. Libraries were prepared by immunoSEQ multiplex PCR; TCRdb keeps only in-frame clonotypes and omits some of them. The data contain over 150,000 clones, about 13% of them singletons. Sequenced: central memory CD4+ T cells from blood. Source of these receptors: a woman under 30 in good health.

The chain uses TRBV18 and TRBJ2-5; 7 bases align to TRBD1. V was pared by 5 bases and J by 2 bases, with 5 bases of the junction left unmatched. The CDR3 runs to 14 residues. CDR1 is KGHSH and CDR2 is LQKENI in the germline V gene. The CDR3 sequence: CASSVTGVQETQYF. As DNA, the CDR3 is TGTGCCAGCTCAGTTACAGGGGTACAAGAGACCCAGTACTTC.

The rearrangement uses TRBV4-2 and TRBJ2-5; 15 positions match TRBD2. CDR3 length: 17 amino acids. Germline assignment: CDR1 LGHNA and CDR2 YNFKEQ. V was clipped by 3 bases and J by 4 bases; unmatched bases: 6. CDR3 sequence reads: CASSQSGTSGRTETQYF. DNA of the CDR3: TGTGCCAGCAGCCAGTCCGGGACTAGCGGGAGGACAGAGACCCAGTACTTC.

In this sample, this clone turned up a few times. The genes are TRBV21-1 and TRBJ1-5. TRBV21-1 is a listed pseudogene. There are 15 residues in the CDR3. The CDR3 coding sequence is TGTGCCAGCAGCAAAGTCCTACGGGGCAATCAGCCCCAGCATTTT. Translated: CASSKVLRGNQPQHF.

A few counts support this clone. The CDR3 DNA is TGTGCCAGCAGCGCGGGACAGGCAGCCGGTGGCTACACCTTC. It yields the protein CASSAGQAAGGYTF. This chain connects TRBV7-9 to TRBJ1-2; 8 positions match TRBD1. Germline CDR1 and CDR2: SEHNR and FQNEAQ (reference sequence). This CDR3 spans 14 amino acids. With V trimmed by 5 bases and J by 7 bases, 9 bases remained unmatched.

This clone came up a few times. V and J are TRBV27 and TRBJ2-4; D possibly corresponds to TRBD2 (6 bases). CDR1 and CDR2 (germline): MNHEY, SMNVEV (reference sequence). The CDR3 totals 16 residues. V dropped 6 bases and J dropped 12 bases, with 27 bases sitting between them. Here the CDR3 DNA reads TGTGCCAGCAGCGCCCGGGGAGCGGGCCACGCGAAGGGTCAGTACTTC. This encodes CASSARGAGHAKGQYF.

This rearrangement joins TRBV7-9 to TRBJ1-3, with TRBD1 matching 7 bases. Trimming cost V 5 bases and J 4 bases; bases outside gene matches: 11. The CDR3 runs to 16 residues. CDR1 and CDR2 from the germline V gene are SEHNR and FQNEAQ (reference sequence). The CDR3 is CASSLAGQIFGNTIYF. For the CDR3, the DNA is TGTGCCAGCAGCCTTGCGGGACAGATATTCGGAAACACCATATATTTT. The full variable domain, in which reference TRBV7-9 and TRBJ1-3 provide the parts outside the CDR3, is DTGVSQNPRHKITKRGQNVTFRCDPISEHNRLYWYRQTLGQGPEFLTYFQNEAQLEKSRLLSDRFSAERPKGSFSTLEIQRTEQGDSAMYLCASSLAGQIFGNTIYFGEGSWLTVV.

This clone was observed a handful of times. The chain recombines TRBV7-2 with TRBJ2-7; a weak D match, TRBD2 (6 bases). V was shortened by 4 bases and J by 3 bases, with 7 bases between the two germline ends. This CDR3 contains 12 residues. Looked up from germline, CDR1 is SGHTA and CDR2 is FQGNSA. The CDR3 loop is CASSWRGYEQYF. The CDR3 DNA follows: TGTGCCAGCAGCTGGCGGGGCTACGAGCAGTACTTC.

This clone was seen only a few times. This rearrangement joins TRBV7-2 to TRBJ2-1; 7 bases agree with TRBD1. V lost 1 base to trimming and J lost 9 bases; unmatched junction nucleotides: 6. CDR1 is SGHTA and CDR2 is FQGNSA in the germline V gene. This CDR3 has 14 residues. The CDR3: CASSLVLTGREQFF. CDR3 sequence (DNA): TGTGCCAGCAGCTTAGTCTTGACAGGGCGTGAGCAGTTCTTC.

This clone was seen only a few times. The chain combines TRBV23-1 with TRBJ2-7; TRBD2 matches at 10 bases. TRBV23-1 is filed as an ORF, its function uncertain. The CDR3 is made up of 16 amino acids. J was trimmed by 2 bases and V by 0 bases; bases with no gene match: 4. The CDR3 DNA reads TGCGCCAGCAGTCAATCTCCTAGCGGGAGACCCTACGAGCAGTACTTC. It codes for CASSQSPSGRPYEQYF.

This chain joins TRBV11-2 and TRBJ2-1; D gene uncertain. Trimming shortened V by 5 bases and J by 5 bases, and 7 bases separated the two germline ends. Germline CDR1 and CDR2: SGHAT and FQNNGV. The CDR3 sequence is 12 residues long. The CDR3 is CASSPYNNEQFF. The CDR3 coding sequence is TGTGCCAGCAGCCCGTATAACAATGAGCAGTTCTTC.

J is TRBJ2-7 and V is TRBV28; 10 bases map to TRBD1. Germline CDR1 MDHEN, CDR2 SYDVKM. Germline trimming cut 5 bases from V and 2 bases from J; bases unmatched to any gene: 9. The CDR3 runs 16 residues. For the CDR3, the DNA is TGTGCCAGCAGTCCAACCTGGACAGGGGGGACCTACGAGCAGTACTTC. Amino acids: CASSPTWTGGTYEQYF.

This clone was detected only a few times. This sequence joins TRBV2 and TRBJ2-2, with D possibly being TRBD2 (5 bases). CDR1 is SNHLY and CDR2 is FYNNEI in the germline V gene. Trimming removed 4 bases from V and 2 bases from J, with 11 bases in between. The CDR3 is 15 residues long. CDR3 in DNA: TGTGCCAGCAGTGTCCGGGAACCCAACACCGGGGAGCTGTTTTTT. Protein sequence: CASSVREPNTGELFF.

This clone was observed a handful of times. This sequence joins TRBV30 and TRBJ2-1, with 9 bases matching TRBD1. CDR1 and CDR2 from the germline V gene are GTSNPN and SVGIG (reference sequence). CDR3 length equals 15 residues. V lost 1 base and J lost 8; bases outside the gene matches: 9. For the CDR3, the DNA is TGTGCCTGGAGTGCCCGGGACAGGGTCCGAGATGAGCAGTTCTTC. Residues: CAWSARDRVRDEQFF.

The chain couples TRBV6-1 to TRBJ2-2, with D unresolved. The germline V gene encodes CDR1 MNHNS and CDR2 SASEGT. The CDR3 is 15 amino acids. Trimming shortened V by 1 base and J by 5 bases, and 11 bases separated the two germline ends. CDR3 in amino acids: CASSEGLATTGELFF. CDR3 coding DNA: TGTGCCAGCAGTGAAGGTTTGGCCACGACCGGGGAGCTGTTTTTT.

This clone was recorded a few times. V is TRBV5-1 and J is TRBJ2-1; D might be TRBD1 (6 bases). Deletions cut 0 bases from V and 2 bases from J, with 9 bases between. Germline V gene lookup returns CDR1 SGHRS and CDR2 YFSETQ. This CDR3 is built from 15 residues. The CDR3 is CASSLDDRPYNEQFF. Here the CDR3 DNA reads TGCGCCAGCAGCTTGGACGACAGGCCCTACAATGAGCAGTTCTTC.

This clone was picked up one time. The V call is TRBV2, the J call TRBJ1-5; TRBD1 matches 8 bases. Germline V CDR1 and CDR2: SNHLY, FYNNEI. This CDR3 region has 15 residues. The junction had 6 bases not matched to a gene; V was cut back by 7 bases and J by 1 base. CDR3 sequence reads: CASKPDRGSNQPQHF. The CDR3 coding sequence is TGTGCCAGCAAACCAGACAGGGGAAGCAATCAGCCCCAGCATTTT.

There are a few counts of this clone. The V call is TRBV27, the J call TRBJ2-6; TRBD1 is a possible D gene (5 bases). This CDR3 spans 13 amino acids. Germline V gene data show CDR1 as MNHEY and CDR2 as SMNVEV (reference sequence). The V end was cut by 10 bases, the J end by 3 bases, with 10 bases between. The CDR3 reads CATRTNGANVLTF. CDR3 DNA sequence: TGTGCCACGAGGACAAATGGGGCCAACGTCCTGACTTTC.

This chain joins TRBV5-4 and TRBJ2-1; TRBD1 matches at 10 bases. Trimming cost V 0 bases and J 10 bases; bases outside gene matches: 10. The length of the CDR3 is 16 residues. Germline V gives CDR1 SGHNT, CDR2 YYREEE (reference sequence). CDR3 residues: CASSLGSDRGRREQFF. The CDR3 region has the DNA TGTGCCAGCAGCTTGGGCAGTGACAGGGGGCGTCGGGAGCAGTTCTTC.

The V call is TRBV5-1, the J call TRBJ2-7, with a tentative D call TRBD1 (5 bases). Germline V gene lookup returns CDR1 SGHRS and CDR2 YFSETQ. This CDR3 comprises 15 residues. Trimming cost V 3 bases and J 5 bases, with 18 bases left between them. The chain's CDR3 is CASSSPEQGRNEQYF. The DNA for the CDR3 is TGCGCCAGCAGCTCCCCGGAGCAGGGTAGAAACGAGCAGTACTTC.

This rearrangement joins TRBV7-2 to TRBJ2-5; no clear D gene. Germline V gene lookup returns CDR1 SGHTA and CDR2 FQGNSA. The CDR3 is 12 residues long. With 4 bases removed from V and 5 bases from J, the gap between germline ends came to 8 bases. CDR3 nucleotide sequence: TGTGCCAGCAGCTCTCCGGAGGAGACCCAGTACTTC. The encoded protein is CASSSPEETQYF. The full variable domain, rest sourced from reference TRBV7-2 and TRBJ2-5, is GAGVSQSPSNKVTEKGKDVELRCDPISGHTALYWYRQSLGQGLEFLIYFQGNSAPDKSGLPSDRFSAERTGGSVSTLTIQRTQQEDSAVYLCASSSPEETQYFGPGTRLLVL.

This clone was counted between two and nine times. The chain employs TRBV28 and TRBJ1-4; 9 nucleotides match TRBD1. Trimming took 5 bases from V and 5 from J; bases not matched to a gene: 9. Per the germline V gene, CDR1 is MDHEN and CDR2 is SYDVKM. This CDR3 has 16 residues. The CDR3 here is CASSTGGQVTNEKLFF. The CDR3 nucleotides read TGTGCCAGCAGTACAGGGGGCCAGGTGACCAATGAAAAACTGTTTTTT.

The chain carries TRBV25-1 and TRBJ2-7; 9 bases line up with TRBD2. In germline, CDR1 is MGHDK, CDR2 SYGVNS. This CDR3 region has 14 residues. V dropped 4 bases and J dropped 1; count of bases not matched to a gene: 2. For the CDR3, the DNA is TGTGCCAGCAGTGTTAGCGGGAGTTCCTACGAGCAGTACTTC. Translating it yields CASSVSGSSYEQYF.

V usage is TRBV5-1 and J usage is TRBJ2-5, with a weak D call TRBD2 (6 bases). CDR3 length: 16 amino acids. Per germline, CDR1 SGHRS and CDR2 YFSETQ. Between the trimmed V and J ends, which lost 0 bases and 4 bases, there was a span of 16 bases. CDR3: CASSLGSGMMGETQYF. The CDR3 region has the DNA TGCGCCAGCAGCTTGGGTAGCGGTATGATGGGAGAGACCCAGTACTTC.